The 16 T cell receptor beta chains presented below share a single source sample, sequenced in a study of OX40 agonist ivuxolimab in advanced cancers. Assay used: immunoSEQ multiplex PCR; TCRdb lists only in-frame clones, some missing. The sample shows around 19,000 clones, roughly 70% of them seen only once. The input for sequencing was CD4+ or CD8+ T cells sorted from blood, taken in a trial of the OX40 agonist ivuxolimab. The receptors originated from an adult with an advanced solid tumor such as melanoma, head and neck, liver or kidney cancer.

As for this clone: Germline and junction disagree at one end, which may indicate a read error. The rearrangement links TRBV5-1 to TRBJ1-1; D possibly corresponds to TRBD1 (5 bases). CDR1 and CDR2 (germline): SGHRS, YFSETQ. The CDR3 loop spans 12 amino acids. CDR3 sequence (DNA): TGTGCCAGCAGCGCCGGACACGCTGAAGCTTTCTTT. Translated: CASSAGHAEAFF. The complete variable domain, with remaining parts taken from reference TRBV5-1 and TRBJ1-1, reads KAGVTQTPRYLIKTRGQQVTLSCSPISGHRSVSWYQQTPGQGLQFLFEYFSETQRNKGNFPGRFSGRQFSNSRSEMNVSTLELGDSALYLCASSAGHAEAFFGQGTRLTVV.

This clone showed up just a few times. The chain uses TRBV28 and TRBJ1-1; tentative D call: TRBD1 (6 bases). Trimming shortened V by 6 bases and J by 4 bases, and 15 bases separated the two germline ends. This CDR3 region has 14 residues. The germline CDR1 and CDR2 sequences are MDHEN and SYDVKM. DNA of the CDR3: TGTGCCAGCAGATCCGGGACATCCGGCACTGAAGCTTTCTTT. This gives the protein CASRSGTSGTEAFF.

V and J are TRBV19 and TRBJ1-1; D unresolved. The CDR3 has 15 amino acids. Germline V gene data show CDR1 as LNHDA and CDR2 as SQIVND (reference sequence). Trimming took 5 bases from V and 8 from J, leaving 21 bases between them. CDR3 coding DNA: TGTGCCAGTAGTCCAGCGACGGGCCCGATGATAGAAGCTTTCTTT. This encodes CASSPATGPMIEAFF.

The chain joins TRBV19 to TRBJ2-1; weak D call: TRBD2 (7 bases). CDR1 and CDR2 from the germline V gene are LNHDA and SQIVND (reference sequence). The CDR3 has 13 amino acids. V lost 3 bases to trimming and J lost 8 bases, with 11 bases between them. The CDR3 DNA reads as TGTGCCAGTAGTATGTCGGGGGGCTATGAGCAGTTCTTC. It translates to CASSMSGGYEQFF.

The chain has TRBV7-9 and TRBJ1-4, with D unresolved. The germline V gene encodes CDR1 SEHNR and CDR2 FQNEAQ (reference sequence). V lost 1 base and J lost 0, with 12 bases in between. The CDR3 has 17 amino acids. CDR3 amino acids: CASSLVVLRATNEKLFF. In DNA, the CDR3 is TGTGCCAGCAGCTTAGTGGTGTTGAGAGCAACTAATGAAAAACTGTTTTTT.

This chain connects TRBV6-1 to TRBJ2-1; 7 nucleotides line up with TRBD1. V lost 9 bases to trimming and J lost 5 bases; unmatched junction nucleotides: 10. Germline V CDR1 and CDR2: MNHNS, SASEGT. This CDR3 has 14 amino acids. CDR3 nucleotides: TGTGCCAGTTTGACCGGGACAGCTAACAATGAGCAGTTCTTC. It yields the protein CASLTGTANNEQFF.

This chain links TRBV5-5 with TRBJ2-2; no firm D call. The germline V gene has CDR1 SGHKS and CDR2 YYEKEE (reference sequence). The CDR3 is 13 amino acids. V was clipped by 0 bases and J by 7 bases, with 7 bases between them. The CDR3 region is CASSLGDFGELFF. The CDR3, as DNA: TGTGCCAGCAGCTTGGGGGATTTCGGGGAGCTGTTTTTT.

This sequence joins TRBV5-6 and TRBJ1-2; weak D call: TRBD1 (5 bases). CDR3 length: 12 residues. V lost 5 bases to trimming and J lost 7 bases, with 12 bases between them. Per the germline V gene, CDR1 is SGHDT and CDR2 is YYEEEE. In nucleotides, the CDR3 is TGTGCCAGCAGTCAACGGGGGGGTGGCTACACCTTC. It codes for CASSQRGGGYTF.

This clone was seen a single time. The chain employs TRBV28 and TRBJ2-1, with D perhaps given as TRBD1 or TRBD2 (5 bases each). The CDR3 is made up of 13 amino acids. The V gene lost 2 bases and the J gene lost 10 bases, with 12 bases spanning the gap. The germline gives CDR1 MDHEN, CDR2 SYDVKM. The CDR3 region has the DNA TGTGCCAGCAGTTTAAATGGGGACCGAGAGCAGTTCTTC. It is translated as CASSLNGDREQFF.

The chain has TRBV29-1 and TRBJ2-3, with D hard to call. V shed 4 bases and J shed 4 bases, with 3 bases lying between them. The germline gives CDR1 SQVTM, CDR2 ANQGSEA. The CDR3 is 10 amino acids. The CDR3 region is CSVVADTQYF. The DNA of the CDR3 is TGCAGCGTTGTCGCAGATACGCAGTATTTT.

This sequence joins TRBV29-1 and TRBJ1-1; 8 bases are shared with TRBD1. Germline values: CDR1 SQVTM, CDR2 ANQGSEA. The J segment lost 4 bases and the V segment lost 4 bases, leaving 11 bases of the junction unmatched. The CDR3 runs 15 residues. The CDR3 DNA reads TGCAGCGTTGCAGGGGGCAAGGAACGGGCCACTGAAGCTTTCTTT. It encodes CSVAGGKERATEAFF.

This clone is a singleton in its sample. The gene calls are TRBV4-1 and TRBJ1-2; no firm D call. Germline V gene data show CDR1 as MGHRA and CDR2 as YSYEKL. Trimming cost V 0 bases and J 4 bases, with 12 bases left between them. The CDR3 is 15 amino acids. CDR3 amino acids: CASSQERGFGYGYTF. DNA of the CDR3: TGCGCCAGCAGCCAAGAGAGAGGATTCGGCTATGGCTACACCTTC.

The sample holds a few counts of this clone. The chain joins TRBV27 to TRBJ1-1, with D unresolved. V shed 2 bases and J shed 7 bases, with 11 bases lying between them. This CDR3 has 13 amino acids. CDR1 and CDR2 (germline): MNHEY, SMNVEV (reference sequence). CDR3 coding DNA: TGTGCCAGCAGTTTAGGGTGGAATCTTGAAGCTTTCTTT. Residues: CASSLGWNLEAFF.

J is TRBJ2-1 and V is TRBV28; 8 nucleotides line up with TRBD2. Germline V gene lookup returns CDR1 MDHEN and CDR2 SYDVKM. This CDR3 has 18 residues. After removal of 4 bases from V and 3 bases from J, the junction contained 14 bases not matched to a gene. This CDR3 is CASSSYTVAGTFYNEQFF. The DNA for the CDR3 is TGTGCCAGCAGTTCCTACACCGTAGCGGGAACGTTCTACAATGAGCAGTTCTTC. The variable domain in full, completed from reference TRBV28 and TRBJ2-1, reads DVKVTQSSRYLVKRTGEKVFLECVQDMDHENMFWYRQDPGLGLRLIYFSYDVKMKEKGDIPEGYSVSREKKERFSLILESASTNQTSMYLCASSSYTVAGTFYNEQFFGPGTRLTVL.

The chain uses TRBV19 and TRBJ2-1; D is unclear. V was pared by 8 bases and J by 0 bases, with 2 bases between. The CDR3 is made up of 11 amino acids. Germline assignment: CDR1 LNHDA and CDR2 SQIVND (reference sequence). CDR3 sequence reads: CASRSYNEQFF. The DNA for the CDR3 is TGTGCCAGTCGCTCCTACAATGAGCAGTTCTTC.

The chain couples TRBV4-2 to TRBJ2-1; 8 bases are shared with TRBD2. Germline lookup yields CDR1 LGHNA and CDR2 YNFKEQ. J lost 10 bases, V lost 3 bases, and 2 bases had no gene match. The CDR3 has 12 residues. The CDR3 sequence is CASSHPSGEQFF. In DNA form, the CDR3 reads TGTGCCAGCAGCCACCCTAGCGGGGAGCAGTTCTTC.